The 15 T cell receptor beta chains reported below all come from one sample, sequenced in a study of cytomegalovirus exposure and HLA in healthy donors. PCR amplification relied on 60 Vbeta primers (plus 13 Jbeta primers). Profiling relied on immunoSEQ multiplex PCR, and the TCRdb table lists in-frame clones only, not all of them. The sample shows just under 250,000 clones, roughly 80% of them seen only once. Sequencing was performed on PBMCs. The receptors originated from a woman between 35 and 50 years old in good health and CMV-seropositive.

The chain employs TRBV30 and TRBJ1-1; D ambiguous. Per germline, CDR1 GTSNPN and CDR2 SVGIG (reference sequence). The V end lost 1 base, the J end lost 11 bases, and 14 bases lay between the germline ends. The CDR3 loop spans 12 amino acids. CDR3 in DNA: TGTGCCTGGAGTGCTTGGACTGCGGGGGCTTTCTTT. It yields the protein CAWSAWTAGAFF.

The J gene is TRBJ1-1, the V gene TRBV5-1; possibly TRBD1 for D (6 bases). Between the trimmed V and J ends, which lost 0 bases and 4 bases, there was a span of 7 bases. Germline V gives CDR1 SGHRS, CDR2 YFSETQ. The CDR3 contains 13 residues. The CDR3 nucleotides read TGCGCCAGCAGCTTGGAGGGGGTCACTGAAGCTTTCTTT. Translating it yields CASSLEGVTEAFF.

CDR3 in amino acids: CASSQLPTGQGGMQPQHF. CDR3 nucleotide sequence: TGTGCCAGCAGCCAATTGCCCACGGGACAGGGAGGTATGCAGCCCCAGCATTTT. V is TRBV4-2 and J is TRBJ1-5; 9 bases fit TRBD1. The trim removed 2 bases at V and 7 bases at J, leaving 15 bases unmatched. CDR1 LGHNA and CDR2 YNFKEQ come from the germline V gene. This CDR3 is 18 amino acids long.

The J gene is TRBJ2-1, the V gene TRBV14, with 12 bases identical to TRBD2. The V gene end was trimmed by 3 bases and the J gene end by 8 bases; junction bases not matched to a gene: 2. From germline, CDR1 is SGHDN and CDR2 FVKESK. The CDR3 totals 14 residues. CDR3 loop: CASSHGLAGYEQFF. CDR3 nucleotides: TGTGCCAGCAGCCATGGACTAGCGGGGTATGAGCAGTTCTTC.

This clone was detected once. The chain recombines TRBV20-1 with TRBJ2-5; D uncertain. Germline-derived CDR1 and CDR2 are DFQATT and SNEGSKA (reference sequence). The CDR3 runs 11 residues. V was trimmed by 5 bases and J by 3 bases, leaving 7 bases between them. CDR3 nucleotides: TGCAGTGCTCCTAAAAAAGAGACCCAGTACTTC. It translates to CSAPKKETQYF.

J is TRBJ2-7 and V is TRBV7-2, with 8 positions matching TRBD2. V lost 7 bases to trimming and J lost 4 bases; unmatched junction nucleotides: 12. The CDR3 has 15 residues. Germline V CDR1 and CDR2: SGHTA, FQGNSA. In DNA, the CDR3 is TGTGCCAGCATCCCTTACGGTAGCGGGGAGTACGAGCAGTACTTC. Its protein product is CASIPYGSGEYEQYF. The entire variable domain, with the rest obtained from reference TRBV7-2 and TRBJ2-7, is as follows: GAGVSQSPSNKVTEKGKDVELRCDPISGHTALYWYRQSLGQGLEFLIYFQGNSAPDKSGLPSDRFSAERTGGSVSTLTIQRTQQEDSAVYLCASIPYGSGEYEQYFGPGTRLTVT.

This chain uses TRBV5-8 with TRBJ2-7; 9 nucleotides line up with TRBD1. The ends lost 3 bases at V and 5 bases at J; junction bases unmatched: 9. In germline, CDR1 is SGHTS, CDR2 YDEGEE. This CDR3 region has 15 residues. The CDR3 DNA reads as TGTGCCAGCAGCTCACCAGGGGACAGGGTCCACGAGCAGTACTTC. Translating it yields CASSSPGDRVHEQYF.

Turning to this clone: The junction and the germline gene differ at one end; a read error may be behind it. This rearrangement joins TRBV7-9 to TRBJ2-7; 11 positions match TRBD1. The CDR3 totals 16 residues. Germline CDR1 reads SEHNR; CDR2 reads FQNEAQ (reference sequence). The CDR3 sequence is CSSSLAVWDRGGEQYF. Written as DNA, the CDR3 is TGTTCCAGCAGCTTAGCAGTTTGGGACAGGGGGGGCGAGCAGTACTTC.

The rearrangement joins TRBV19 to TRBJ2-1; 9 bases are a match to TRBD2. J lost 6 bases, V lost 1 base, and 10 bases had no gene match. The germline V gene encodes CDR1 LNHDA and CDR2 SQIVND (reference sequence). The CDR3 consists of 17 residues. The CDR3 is CASSIAGRLAGSNEQFF. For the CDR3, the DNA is TGTGCCAGTAGTATAGCCGGGAGGCTAGCGGGAAGCAATGAGCAGTTCTTC.

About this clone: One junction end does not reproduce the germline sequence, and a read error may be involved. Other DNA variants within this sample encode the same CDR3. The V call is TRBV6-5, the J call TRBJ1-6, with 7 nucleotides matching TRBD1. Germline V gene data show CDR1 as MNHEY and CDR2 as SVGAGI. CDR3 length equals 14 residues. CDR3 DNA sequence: TGTGCCAGCAGTGACAGGGAACCCAATTCCCCCCTCCACTTT. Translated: CASSDREPNSPLHF.

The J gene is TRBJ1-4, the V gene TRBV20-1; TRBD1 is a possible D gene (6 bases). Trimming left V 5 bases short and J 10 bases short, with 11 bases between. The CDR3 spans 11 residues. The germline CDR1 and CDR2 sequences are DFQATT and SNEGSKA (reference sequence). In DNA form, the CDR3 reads TGCAGTGCTCACAGAGGGGGAAAACTGTTTTTT. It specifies CSAHRGGKLFF.

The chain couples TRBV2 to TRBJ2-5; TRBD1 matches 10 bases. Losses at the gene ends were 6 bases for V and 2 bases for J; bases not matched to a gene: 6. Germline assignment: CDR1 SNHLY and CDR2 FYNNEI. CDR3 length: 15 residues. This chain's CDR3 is CASRGDRGWQETQYF. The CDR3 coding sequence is TGTGCCAGCAGGGGGGACAGGGGATGGCAAGAGACCCAGTACTTC.

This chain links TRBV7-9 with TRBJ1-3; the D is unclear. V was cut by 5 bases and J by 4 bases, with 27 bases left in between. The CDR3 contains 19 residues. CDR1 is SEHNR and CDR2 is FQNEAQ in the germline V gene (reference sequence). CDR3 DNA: TGTGCCAGCAGCCCCCCCCCAATGGACGGACTTGGGCTCGGAAACACCATATATTTT. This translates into CASSPPPMDGLGLGNTIYF.

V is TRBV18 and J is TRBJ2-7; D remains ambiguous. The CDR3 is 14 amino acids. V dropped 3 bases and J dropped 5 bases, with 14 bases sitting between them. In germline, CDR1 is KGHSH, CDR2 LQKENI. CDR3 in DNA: TGTGCCAGCTCACCGGGTCAGGTGCCGGACGAGCAGTACTTC. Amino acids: CASSPGQVPDEQYF.

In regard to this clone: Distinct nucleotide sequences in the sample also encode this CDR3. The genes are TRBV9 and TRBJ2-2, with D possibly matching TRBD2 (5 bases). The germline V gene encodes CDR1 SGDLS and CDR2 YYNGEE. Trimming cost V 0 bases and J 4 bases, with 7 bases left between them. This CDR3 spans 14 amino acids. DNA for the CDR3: TGTGCCAGCAGCGTAGGCGGAGGCACCGGGGAGCTGTTTTTT. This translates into CASSVGGGTGELFF.